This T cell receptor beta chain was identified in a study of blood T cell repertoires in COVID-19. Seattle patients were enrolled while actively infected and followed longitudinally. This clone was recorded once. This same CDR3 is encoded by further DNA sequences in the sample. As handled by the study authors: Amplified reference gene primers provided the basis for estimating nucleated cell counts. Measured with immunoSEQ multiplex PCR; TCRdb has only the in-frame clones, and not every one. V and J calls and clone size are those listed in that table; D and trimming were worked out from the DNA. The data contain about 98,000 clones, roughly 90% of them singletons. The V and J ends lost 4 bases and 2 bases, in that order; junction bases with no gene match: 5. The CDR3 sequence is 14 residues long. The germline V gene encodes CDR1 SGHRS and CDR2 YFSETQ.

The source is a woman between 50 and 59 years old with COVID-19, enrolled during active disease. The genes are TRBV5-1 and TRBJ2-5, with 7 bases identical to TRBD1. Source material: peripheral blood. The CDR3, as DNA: TGCGCCAGCAGCCCGACAGGGAGTCAAGAGACCCAGTACTTC. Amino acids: CASSPTGSQETQYF.